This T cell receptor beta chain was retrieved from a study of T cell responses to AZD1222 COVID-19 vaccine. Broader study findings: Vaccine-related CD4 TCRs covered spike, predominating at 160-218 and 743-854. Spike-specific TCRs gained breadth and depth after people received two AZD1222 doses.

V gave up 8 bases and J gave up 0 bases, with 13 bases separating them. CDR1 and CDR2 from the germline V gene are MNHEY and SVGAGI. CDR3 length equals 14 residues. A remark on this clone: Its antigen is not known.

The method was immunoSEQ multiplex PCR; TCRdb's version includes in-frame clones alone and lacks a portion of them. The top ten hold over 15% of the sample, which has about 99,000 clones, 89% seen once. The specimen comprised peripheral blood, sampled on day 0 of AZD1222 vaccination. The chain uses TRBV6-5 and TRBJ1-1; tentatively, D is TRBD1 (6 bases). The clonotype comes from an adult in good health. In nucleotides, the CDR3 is TGTGCCAGCCCCGGGGGCTTTTTGAACACTGAAGCTTTCTTT. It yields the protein CASPGGFLNTEAFF.